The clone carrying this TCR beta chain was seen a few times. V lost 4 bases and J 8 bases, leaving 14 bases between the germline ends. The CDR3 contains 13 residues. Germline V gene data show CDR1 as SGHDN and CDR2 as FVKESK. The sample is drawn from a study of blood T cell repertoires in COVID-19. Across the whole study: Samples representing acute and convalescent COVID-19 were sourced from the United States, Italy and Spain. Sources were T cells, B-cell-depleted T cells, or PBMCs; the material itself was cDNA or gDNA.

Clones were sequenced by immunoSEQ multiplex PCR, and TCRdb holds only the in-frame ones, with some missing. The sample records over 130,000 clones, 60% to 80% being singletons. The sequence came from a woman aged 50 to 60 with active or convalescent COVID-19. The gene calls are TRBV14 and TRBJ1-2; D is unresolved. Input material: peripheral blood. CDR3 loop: CASSRDGSSGYTF. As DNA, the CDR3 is TGTGCCAGCAGCCGTGACGGGTCTTCGGGCTACACCTTC.